This T cell receptor (beta chain) was sequenced in a study of identical twins. This clonotype was observed a handful of times. Trimming took 3 bases from V and 7 from J, leaving 13 bases between them. Germline values: CDR1 GTSNPN, CDR2 SVGIG (reference sequence). The CDR3 extends over 13 amino acids. In every case, the donor was a healthy Caucasian. One entry per CDR3 protein, called by TCRdb with MiXCR from the 5' RACE reads. The data show some 710,000 distinct CDR3 sequences, approximately 6% seen once. This receptor was taken from a man aged 18 to 35 in good health. V usage is TRBV30 and J usage is TRBJ1-3; D remains unclear. Sequencing input: naive T cells sorted from blood. The CDR3 here is CAWSRVIGNTIYF. DNA of the CDR3: TGTGCCTGGAGCCGGGTCATCGGGAACACCATATATTTT. Filled out from reference TRBV30 and TRBJ1-3, the complete variable domain reads SQTIHQWPATLVQPVGSPLSLECTVEGTSNPNLYWYRQAAGRGLQLLFYSVGIGQISSEVPQNLSASRPQDRQFILSSKKLLLSDSGFYLCAWSRVIGNTIYFGEGSWLTVV.